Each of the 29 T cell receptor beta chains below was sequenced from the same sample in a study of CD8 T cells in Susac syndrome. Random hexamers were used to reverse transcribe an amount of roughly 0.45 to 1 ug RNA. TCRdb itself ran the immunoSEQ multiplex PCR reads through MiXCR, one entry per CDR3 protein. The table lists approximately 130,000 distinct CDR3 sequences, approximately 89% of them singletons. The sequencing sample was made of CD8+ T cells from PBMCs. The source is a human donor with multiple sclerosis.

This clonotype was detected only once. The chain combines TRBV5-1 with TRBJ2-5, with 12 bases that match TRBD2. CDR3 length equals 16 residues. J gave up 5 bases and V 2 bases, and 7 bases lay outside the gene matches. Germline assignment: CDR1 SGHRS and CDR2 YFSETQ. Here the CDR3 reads CASSFLAGGPPETQYF. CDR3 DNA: TGCGCCAGCAGCTTCCTAGCGGGAGGGCCTCCGGAGACCCAGTACTTC.

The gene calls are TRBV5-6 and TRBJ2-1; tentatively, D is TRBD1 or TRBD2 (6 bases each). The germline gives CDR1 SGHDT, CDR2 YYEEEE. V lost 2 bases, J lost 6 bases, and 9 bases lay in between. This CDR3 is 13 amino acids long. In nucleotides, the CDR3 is TGTGCCAGCAGCTTCGGGGGCGGCAATGAGCAGTTCTTC. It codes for CASSFGGGNEQFF.

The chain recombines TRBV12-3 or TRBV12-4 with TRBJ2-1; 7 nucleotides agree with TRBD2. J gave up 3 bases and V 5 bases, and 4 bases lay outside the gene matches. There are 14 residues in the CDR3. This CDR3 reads CASSLGTNYNEQFF. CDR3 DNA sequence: TGTGCCAGCAGTCTCGGGACTAACTACAATGAGCAGTTCTTC.

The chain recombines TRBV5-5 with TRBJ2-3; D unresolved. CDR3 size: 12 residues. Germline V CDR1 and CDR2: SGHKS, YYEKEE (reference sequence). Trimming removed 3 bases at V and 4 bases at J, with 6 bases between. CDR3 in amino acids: CASSYQADTQYF. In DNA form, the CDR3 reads TGTGCCAGCAGCTACCAAGCAGATACGCAGTATTTT. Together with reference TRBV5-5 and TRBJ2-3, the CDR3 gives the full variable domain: DAGVTQSPTHLIKTRGQQVTLRCSPISGHKSVSWYQQVLGQGPQFIFQYYEKEERGRGNFPDRFSARQFPNYSSELNVNALLLGDSALYLCASSYQADTQYFGPGTRLTVL.

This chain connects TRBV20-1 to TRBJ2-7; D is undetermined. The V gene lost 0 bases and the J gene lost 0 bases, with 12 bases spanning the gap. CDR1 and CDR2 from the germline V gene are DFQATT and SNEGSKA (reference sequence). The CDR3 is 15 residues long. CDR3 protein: CSARDPSAYSYEQYF. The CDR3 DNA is TGCAGTGCTAGAGATCCCAGCGCGTACTCCTACGAGCAGTACTTC.

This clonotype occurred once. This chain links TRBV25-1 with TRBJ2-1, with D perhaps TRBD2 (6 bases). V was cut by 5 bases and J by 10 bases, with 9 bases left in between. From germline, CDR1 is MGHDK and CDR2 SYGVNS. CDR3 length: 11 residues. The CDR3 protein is CASSTTREQFF. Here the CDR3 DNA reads TGTGCCAGCAGTACGACTAGGGAGCAGTTCTTC.

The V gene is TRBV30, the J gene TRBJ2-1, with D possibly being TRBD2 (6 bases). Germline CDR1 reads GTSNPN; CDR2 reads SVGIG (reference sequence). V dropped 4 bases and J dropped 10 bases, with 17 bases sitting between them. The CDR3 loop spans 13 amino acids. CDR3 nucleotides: TGTGCCTGGACCCATGTACCGGGAGCAGAGCAGTTCTTC. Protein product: CAWTHVPGAEQFF.

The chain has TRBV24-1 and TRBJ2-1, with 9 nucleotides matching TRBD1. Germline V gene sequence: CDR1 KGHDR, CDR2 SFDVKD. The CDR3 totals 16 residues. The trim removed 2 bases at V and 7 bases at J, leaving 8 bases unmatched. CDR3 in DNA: TGTGCCACCAGTGATTCGGGACAGGGAGGATTGAATGAGCAGTTCTTC. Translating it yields CATSDSGQGGLNEQFF.

CDR3 loop: CASSSDRVTYEQYF. DNA for the CDR3: TGTGCCAGCAGCTCGGACAGGGTGACCTACGAGCAGTACTTC. This chain joins TRBV5-6 and TRBJ2-7, with TRBD1 matching over 8 bases. The CDR3 has 14 amino acids. Germline V gives CDR1 SGHDT, CDR2 YYEEEE. The V gene end was trimmed by 3 bases and the J gene end by 2 bases; junction bases not matched to a gene: 4.

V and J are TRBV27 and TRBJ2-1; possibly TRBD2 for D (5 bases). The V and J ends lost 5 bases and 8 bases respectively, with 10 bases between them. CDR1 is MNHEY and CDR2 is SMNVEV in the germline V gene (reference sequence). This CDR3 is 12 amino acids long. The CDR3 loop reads CASSNVGDEQFF. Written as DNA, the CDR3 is TGTGCCAGCAGTAACGTCGGGGATGAGCAGTTCTTC.

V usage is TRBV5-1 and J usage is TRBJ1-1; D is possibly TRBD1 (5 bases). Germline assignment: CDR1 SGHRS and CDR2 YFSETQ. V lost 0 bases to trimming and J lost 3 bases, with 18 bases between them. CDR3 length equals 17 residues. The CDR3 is CASSLAIRGTADTEAFF. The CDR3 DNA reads TGCGCCAGCAGCTTGGCCATTAGGGGCACAGCGGACACTGAAGCTTTCTTT.

The CDR3 loop reads CASSLSISSETQYF. CDR3 nucleotides: TGTGCCAGCAGTTTATCGATTTCCTCGGAGACCCAGTACTTC. This chain uses TRBV27 with TRBJ2-5; no firm D call. V gave up 0 bases and J gave up 5 bases, with 10 bases separating them. CDR1 is MNHEY and CDR2 is SMNVEV in the germline V gene (reference sequence). The CDR3 is 14 residues long.

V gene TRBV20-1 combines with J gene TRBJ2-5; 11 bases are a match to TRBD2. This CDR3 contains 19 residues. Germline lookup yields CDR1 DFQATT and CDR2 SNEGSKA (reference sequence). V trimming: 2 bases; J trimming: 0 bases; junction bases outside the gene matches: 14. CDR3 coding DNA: TGCAGTGCTAGAATTCCGGCTAGCGGGAGGATCCAGTACCAAGAGACCCAGTACTTC. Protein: CSARIPASGRIQYQETQYF.

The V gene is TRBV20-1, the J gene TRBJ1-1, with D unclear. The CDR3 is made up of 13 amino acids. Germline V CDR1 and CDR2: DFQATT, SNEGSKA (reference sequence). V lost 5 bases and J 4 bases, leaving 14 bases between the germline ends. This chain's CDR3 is CSAPGDGGTEAFF. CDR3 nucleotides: TGCAGTGCTCCCGGCGATGGAGGCACTGAAGCTTTCTTT.

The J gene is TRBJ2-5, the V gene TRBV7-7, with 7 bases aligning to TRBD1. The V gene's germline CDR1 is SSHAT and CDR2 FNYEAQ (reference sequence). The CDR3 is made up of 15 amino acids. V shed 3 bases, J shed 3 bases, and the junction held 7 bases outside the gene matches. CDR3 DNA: TGTGCCAGCAGCTTCTCCTTTACAGGGGAAGAGACCCAGTACTTC. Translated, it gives CASSFSFTGEETQYF.

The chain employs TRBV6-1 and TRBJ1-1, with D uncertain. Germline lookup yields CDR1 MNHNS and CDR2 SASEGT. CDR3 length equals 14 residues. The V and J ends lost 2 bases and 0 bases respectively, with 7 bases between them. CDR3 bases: TGTGCCAGCAGTGAAACGGGAGTGAACACTGAAGCTTTCTTT. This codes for CASSETGVNTEAFF.

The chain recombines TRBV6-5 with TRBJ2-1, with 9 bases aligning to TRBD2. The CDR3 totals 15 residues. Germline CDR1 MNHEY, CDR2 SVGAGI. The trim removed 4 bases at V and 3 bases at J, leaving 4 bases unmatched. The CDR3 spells CASSSYSGSYNEQFF. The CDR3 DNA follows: TGTGCCAGCAGTTCTTATAGCGGGAGCTACAATGAGCAGTTCTTC.

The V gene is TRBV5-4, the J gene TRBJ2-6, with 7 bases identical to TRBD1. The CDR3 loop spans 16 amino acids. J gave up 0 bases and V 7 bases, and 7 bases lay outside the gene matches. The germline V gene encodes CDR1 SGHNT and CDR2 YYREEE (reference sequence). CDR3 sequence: CASGTEDVSGANVLTF. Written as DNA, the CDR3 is TGTGCCAGCGGGACAGAAGATGTCTCTGGGGCCAACGTCCTGACTTTC.

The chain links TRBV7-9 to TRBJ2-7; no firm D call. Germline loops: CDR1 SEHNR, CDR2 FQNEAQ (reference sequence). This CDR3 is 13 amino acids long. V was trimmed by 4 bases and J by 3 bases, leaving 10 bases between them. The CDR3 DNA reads TGTGCCAGCAGCTGGACCCCGGACTACGAGCAGTACTTC. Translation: CASSWTPDYEQYF.

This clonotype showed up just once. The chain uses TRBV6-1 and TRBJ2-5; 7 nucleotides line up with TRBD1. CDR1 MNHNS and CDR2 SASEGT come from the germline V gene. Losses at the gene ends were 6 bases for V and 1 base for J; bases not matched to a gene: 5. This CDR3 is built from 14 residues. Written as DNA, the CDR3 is TGTGCCAGCAGGGCCTCAGGGGGCCAAGAGACCCAGTACTTC. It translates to CASRASGGQETQYF.

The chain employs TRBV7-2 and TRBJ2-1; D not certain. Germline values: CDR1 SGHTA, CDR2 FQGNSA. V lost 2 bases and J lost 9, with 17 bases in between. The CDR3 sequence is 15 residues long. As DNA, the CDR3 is TGTGCCAGCAGCTTATTGACCGGCGCAGTAATTGAGCAGTTCTTC. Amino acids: CASSLLTGAVIEQFF.

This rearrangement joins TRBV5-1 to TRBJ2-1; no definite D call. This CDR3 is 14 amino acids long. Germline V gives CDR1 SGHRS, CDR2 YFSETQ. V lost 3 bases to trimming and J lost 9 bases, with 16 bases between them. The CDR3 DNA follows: TGCGCCAGCAGCTCGATCGGTTTTGGGTCTGAGCAGTTCTTC. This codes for CASSSIGFGSEQFF.

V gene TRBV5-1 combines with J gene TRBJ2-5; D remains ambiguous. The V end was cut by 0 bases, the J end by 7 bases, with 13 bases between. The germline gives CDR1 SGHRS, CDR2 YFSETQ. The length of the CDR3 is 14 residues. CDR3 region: CASSLALDLGTQYF. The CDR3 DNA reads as TGCGCCAGCAGCTTGGCTCTAGATTTAGGGACCCAGTACTTC.

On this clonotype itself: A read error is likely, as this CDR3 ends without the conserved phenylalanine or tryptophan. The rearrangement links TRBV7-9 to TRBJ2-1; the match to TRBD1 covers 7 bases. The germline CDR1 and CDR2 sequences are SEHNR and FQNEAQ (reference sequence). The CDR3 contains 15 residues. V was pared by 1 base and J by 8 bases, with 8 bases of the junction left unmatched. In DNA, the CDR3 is TGTGCCAGCAGCTTAGAAGAGGGGGCGATCGATGAGCAGTTCGTC. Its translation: CASSLEEGAIDEQFV.

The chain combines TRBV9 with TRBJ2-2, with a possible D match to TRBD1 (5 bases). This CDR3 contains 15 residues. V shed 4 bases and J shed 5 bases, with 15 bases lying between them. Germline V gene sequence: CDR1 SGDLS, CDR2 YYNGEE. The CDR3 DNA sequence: TGTGCCAGCAGCCTGGGGCTAAGCAAGACCGGGGAGCTGTTTTTT. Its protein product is CASSLGLSKTGELFF.

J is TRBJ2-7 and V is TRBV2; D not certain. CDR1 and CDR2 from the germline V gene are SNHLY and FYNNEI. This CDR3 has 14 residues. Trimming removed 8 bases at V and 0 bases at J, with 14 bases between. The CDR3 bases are TGTGCCAGCGACGCTGGCGGCTACTCCTACGAGCAGTACTTC. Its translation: CASDAGGYSYEQYF.

The CDR3 spells CASTYSDQETQYF. The CDR3 DNA sequence: TGTGCCAGCACCTACAGTGATCAAGAGACCCAGTACTTC. This rearrangement joins TRBV6-1 to TRBJ2-5; D gene uncertain. The germline V gene encodes CDR1 MNHNS and CDR2 SASEGT. The CDR3 is made up of 13 amino acids. Trimming took 7 bases from V and 2 from J, leaving 11 bases between them.

The CDR3 here is CARGTSGTYNEQFF. In DNA form, the CDR3 reads TGTGCCAGGGGGACTAGCGGAACCTACAATGAGCAGTTCTTC. The genes are TRBV2 and TRBJ2-1; 11 nucleotides match TRBD2. In germline, CDR1 is SNHLY, CDR2 FYNNEI. Trimming cost V 9 bases and J 2 bases; bases outside gene matches: 3. CDR3 length: 14 residues.

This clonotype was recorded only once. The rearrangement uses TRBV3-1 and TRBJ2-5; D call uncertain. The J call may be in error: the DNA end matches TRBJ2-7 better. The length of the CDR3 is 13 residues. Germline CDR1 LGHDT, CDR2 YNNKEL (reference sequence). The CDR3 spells CASSQSGPGEQYF. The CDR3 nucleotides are TGTGCCAGCAGCCAGTCGGGTCCAGGCGAGCAGTACTTC.